This T cell receptor beta chain came from a study of T cell responses to AZD1222 COVID-19 vaccine. Sequenced by immunoSEQ multiplex PCR; TCRdb stores in-frame clones only, minus some. Among roughly 100,000 clones listed, 75% to 95% were seen once. Study-wide results and caveats: The reported proportion of spike-specific TCRs targeting unmutated variant regions was nearly half.

On this clone itself: Its target is not known.

CDR3 length equals 13 residues. Germline CDR1 SGHKS, CDR2 YYEKEE (reference sequence). V lost 2 bases to trimming and J lost 5 bases, with 10 bases between them. The sequence derives from an adult in good health. This sequence joins TRBV5-5 and TRBJ2-5, with TRBD2 as a possible D gene (5 bases). The sample in question was peripheral blood, obtained on day 0 of AZD1222 vaccination. CDR3 sequence (DNA): TGTGCCAGCAGCTTAGCTACGGGGGAGACCCAGTACTTC. It encodes CASSLATGETQYF.